This T cell receptor (beta chain) was observed in a study of blood T cell repertoires in COVID-19. CDR1 and CDR2 (germline): SGHRS, YFSETQ. V shed 5 bases and J shed 1 base, with 21 bases lying between them. The CDR3 loop spans 17 amino acids. Method: immunoSEQ multiplex PCR; TCRdb's copy keeps in-frame clones and lacks some. Among 110,000 or so clones, 75% to 90% were seen once, and the ten largest hold about 27%. The chain joins TRBV5-1 to TRBJ2-5, with TRBD2 as a possible D gene (6 bases). Sequencing was done on a sample of peripheral blood. The source of this sequence is a man aged 65-85 years with active or convalescent COVID-19. CDR3 protein: CASSLLWMGGPQETQYF. The CDR3 bases are TGCGCCAGCAGTCTACTTTGGATGGGGGGACCCCAAGAGACCCAGTACTTC.